This T cell receptor (beta chain) was obtained from a study of technical replicates of blood from several donors. TCRdb's copy holds only in-frame clones and misses some; the assay was immunoSEQ multiplex PCR. Of about 56,000 clones in the sample, nearly 95% were seen once. The origin of this receptor is a human donor in good health. Some clones in this sample may be carry-over from other donors' samples. Material for sequencing was PBMCs.

The DNA of the CDR3 is TGCAGCGCCGGGGGACAGGGAGGAACCTACGAGCAGTACTTC. Amino acids: CSAGGQGGTYEQYF. The J gene is TRBJ2-7, the V gene TRBV29-1, with 9 bases aligning to TRBD1. Germline V gene lookup returns CDR1 SQVTM and CDR2 ANQGSEA. CDR3 length: 14 amino acids. V gave up 7 bases and J gave up 2 bases; unmatched junction bases: 9.